This T cell receptor beta chain was sequenced for a study of human T cells and chemical hapten exposure. Study-level background: Mostly female, the patients presented with alopecia areata, totalis or universalis.

Trimming removed 1 base from V and 8 bases from J, with 12 bases in between. CDR1 is LGHNA and CDR2 is YSLEER in the germline V gene. This CDR3 region has 15 residues. This clonotype came up a few times. Its target is not known. Documented time point: patch test 3, about 24 weeks after DPC sensitization. Treatment described: therapeutic diphenylcyclopropenone sensitization with weekly scalp DPC. The starting material, unfractionated whole blood, was used for total RNA extraction. The library put unique molecular identifiers onto individual cDNA molecules. TCRdb called the RACE reads again in MiXCR, with one record for every CDR3 protein. The sample records tens of thousands of distinct CDR3 sequences, over 8.5% being singletons. Study-level findings and limits: TCRs exceeding a frequency of 1 in 1000 stayed unchanged under DPC sensitization.

The specimen was whole blood, collected in connection with sensitization to the hapten diphenylcyclopropenone (DPC). This sequence was found in a woman aged 45 to 65 with alopecia areata. Some clones in this sample may be carry-over from other donors' samples. The chain links TRBV4-3 to TRBJ1-6; tentatively, D is TRBD1 (6 bases). The chain's CDR3 is CASSQAETGHSPLHF. CDR3 coding DNA: TGCGCCAGCAGCCAAGCTGAGACAGGCCATTCACCCCTCCACTTT.